This TCR beta chain was documented in a study of T cells in Graves' hyperthyroidism and ophthalmopathy. As for the study in general: Peripheral blood was obtained at initial diagnosis, preceding any treatment. Regarding the study as a whole: In the blood, most expanded thyroid clonotypes above 0.001 appeared as well.

This clonotype was observed many times. Its antigen remains unidentified. RNA transcripts gave rise to amplified TCR beta CDR3 regions. Carried out on the TCR CDR3, a first-round RT-PCR used the HTBI primer set. TCRdb re-called the multiplex PCR reads through MiXCR, storing one row per CDR3 protein. The sample yields about 350,000 distinct CDR3 sequences, 11% to 15% seen once. Trimming removed 5 bases from V and 7 bases from J; junction bases left unmatched: 7. This CDR3 spans 14 amino acids. From germline, CDR1 is SEHNR and CDR2 FQNEAQ (reference sequence). The chain employs TRBV7-9 and TRBJ1-5, with 8 bases lining up with TRBD1. Sequencing used blood. The clonotype comes from a woman between 25 and 40 years old with Graves' hyperthyroidism. CDR3 bases: TGTGCCAGCAGCCCTGACAGGGGAGGGCAGCCCCAGCATTTT. Its protein product is CASSPDRGGQPQHF.